This record looks at one T cell receptor beta chain sequence and its context. Its antigen is unidentified. V dropped 4 bases and J dropped 8 bases, with 18 bases sitting between them. The CDR3 has 15 amino acids. CDR1 and CDR2 from the germline V gene are SGHRS and YFSETQ. Measured with immunoSEQ multiplex PCR; TCRdb has only the in-frame clones, and not every one. The sample lists around 750,000 clones; about 74% were seen once. This sample was taken from a study of shared clonotypes between healthy human individuals. Notes on the study in general: Naive subsets typically showed greater estimated richness than memory subsets. Sampling covered blood only; tissue repertoires likely differ.

This TCR was sampled from a woman between 25 and 40 years old in good health. Sequencing was performed on memory CD4+ T cells sorted from blood. Subset meaning: CD45RA-negative fraction. The chain carries TRBV5-1 and TRBJ1-4; a possible D gene is TRBD1 (5 bases). Here the CDR3 DNA reads TGCGCCAGCAGCCGTTTTAGGGGAACAGGAGAAAAACTGTTTTTT. It encodes CASSRFRGTGEKLFF. The full variable domain, its missing parts supplied by reference TRBV5-1 and TRBJ1-4, is KAGVTQTPRYLIKTRGQQVTLSCSPISGHRSVSWYQQTPGQGLQFLFEYFSETQRNKGNFPGRFSGRQFSNSRSEMNVSTLELGDSALYLCASSRFRGTGEKLFFGSGTQLSVL.